This T cell receptor (beta chain) stems from a study of shared clonotypes between healthy human individuals. Notes on this clone: The target antigen is unknown.

Division of CD4+ cells produced a CD45RA+ naive subset and a CD45RA-negative memory subset. Profiled with immunoSEQ multiplex PCR; TCRdb holds only in-frame clones, not every one. The table lists approximately 1,000,000 clones, approximately 80% of them singletons, with 0.89% in the top ten. V lost 6 bases, J lost 2 bases, and 10 bases lay in between. Germline V CDR1 and CDR2: MNHNS, SASEGT. The CDR3 is 13 residues long. Study-level findings and limits: It was observed that about 5% of naive CD4 clonotypes were shared across several donors. Clonotypes which were not shared had lower generation probabilities than clonotypes that all four donors shared.

Material for sequencing was memory CD4+ T cells from PBMCs. Subset of the sample: CD45RA-negative fraction. The chain recombines TRBV6-1 with TRBJ1-2; TRBD1 might be the D (5 bases). The source of this sequence is a man aged 18 to 30 in good health. Some clones in this sample may be carry-over from other donors' samples. CDR3 nucleotides: TGTGCCAGCAGGGGGCCGGCGAACTATGGCTACACCTTC. Residues: CASRGPANYGYTF.